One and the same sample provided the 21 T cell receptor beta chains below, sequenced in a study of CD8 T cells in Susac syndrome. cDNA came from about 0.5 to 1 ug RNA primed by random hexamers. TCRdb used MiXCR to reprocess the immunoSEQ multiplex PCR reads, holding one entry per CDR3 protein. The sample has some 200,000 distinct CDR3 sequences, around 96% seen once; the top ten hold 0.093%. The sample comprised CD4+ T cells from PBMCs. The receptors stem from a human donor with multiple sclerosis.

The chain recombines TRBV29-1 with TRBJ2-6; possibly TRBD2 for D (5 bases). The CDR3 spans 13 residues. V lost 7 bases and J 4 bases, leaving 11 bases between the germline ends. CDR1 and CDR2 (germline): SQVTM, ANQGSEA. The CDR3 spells CSATSGGANVLTF. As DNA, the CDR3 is TGCAGCGCCACTTCGGGGGGGGCCAACGTCCTGACTTTC.

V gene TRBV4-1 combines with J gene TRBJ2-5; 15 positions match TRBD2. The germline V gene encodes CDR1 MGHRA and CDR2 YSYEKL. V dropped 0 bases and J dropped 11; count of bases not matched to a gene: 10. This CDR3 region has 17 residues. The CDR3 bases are TGCGCCAGCAGCCAAGACACCGGGACTAGCGGGGGGAATTCACAGTACTTC. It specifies CASSQDTGTSGGNSQYF.

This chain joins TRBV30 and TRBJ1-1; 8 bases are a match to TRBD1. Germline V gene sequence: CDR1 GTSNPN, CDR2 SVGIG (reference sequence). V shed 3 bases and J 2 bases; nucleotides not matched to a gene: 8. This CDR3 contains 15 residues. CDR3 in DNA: TGTGCCTGGAGGCAGGGGGCTACTTACAACACTGAAGCTTTCTTT. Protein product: CAWRQGATYNTEAFF.

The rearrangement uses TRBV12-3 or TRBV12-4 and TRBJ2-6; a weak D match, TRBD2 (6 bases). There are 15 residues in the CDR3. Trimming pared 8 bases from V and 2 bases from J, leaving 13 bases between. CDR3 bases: TGTGCCAGCTCTCCGGGAGTCGCTGGGGCCAACGTCCTGACTTTC. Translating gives CASSPGVAGANVLTF.

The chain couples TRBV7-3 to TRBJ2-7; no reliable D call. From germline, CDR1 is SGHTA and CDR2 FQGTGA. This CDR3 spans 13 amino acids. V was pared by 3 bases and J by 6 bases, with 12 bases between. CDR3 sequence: CASSFFTWGEQYF. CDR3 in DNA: TGTGCCAGCAGCTTCTTCACATGGGGCGAGCAGTACTTC.

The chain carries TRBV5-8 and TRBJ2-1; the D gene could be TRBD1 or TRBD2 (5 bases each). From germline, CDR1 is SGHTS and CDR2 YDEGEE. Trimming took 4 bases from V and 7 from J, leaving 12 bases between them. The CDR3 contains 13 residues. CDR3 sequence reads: CASSGDRRNEQFF. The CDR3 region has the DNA TGTGCCAGCAGCGGGGACCGCCGAAATGAGCAGTTCTTC.

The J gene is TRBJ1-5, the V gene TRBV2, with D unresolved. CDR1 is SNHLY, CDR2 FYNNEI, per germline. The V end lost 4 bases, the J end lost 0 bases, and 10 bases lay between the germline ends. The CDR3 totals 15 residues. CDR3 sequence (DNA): TGTGCCAGCAGTGTTCTATCGAATAGCAATCAGCCCCAGCATTTT. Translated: CASSVLSNSNQPQHF.

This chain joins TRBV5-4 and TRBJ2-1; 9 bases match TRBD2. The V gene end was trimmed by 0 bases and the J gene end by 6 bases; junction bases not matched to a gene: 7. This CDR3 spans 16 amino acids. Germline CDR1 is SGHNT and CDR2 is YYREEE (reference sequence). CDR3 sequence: CASSLGLAAGLNEQFF. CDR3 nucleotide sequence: TGTGCCAGCAGCTTGGGACTAGCGGCCGGTCTCAATGAGCAGTTCTTC.

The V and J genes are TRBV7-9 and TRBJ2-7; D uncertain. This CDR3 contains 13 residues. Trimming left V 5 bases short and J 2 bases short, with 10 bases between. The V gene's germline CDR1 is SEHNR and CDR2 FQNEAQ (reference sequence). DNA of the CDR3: TGTGCCAGCAGCCCCAGCAGAGCCTACGAGCAGTACTTC. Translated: CASSPSRAYEQYF. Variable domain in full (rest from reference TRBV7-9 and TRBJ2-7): DTGVSQNPRHKITKRGQNVTFRCDPISEHNRLYWYRQTLGQGPEFLTYFQNEAQLEKSRLLSDRFSAERPKGSFSTLEIQRTEQGDSAMYLCASSPSRAYEQYFGPGTRLTVT.

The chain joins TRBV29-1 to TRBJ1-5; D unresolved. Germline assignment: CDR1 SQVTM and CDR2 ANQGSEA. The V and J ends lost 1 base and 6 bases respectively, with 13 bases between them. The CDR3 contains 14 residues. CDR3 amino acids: CSVEVRSGCQPQHF. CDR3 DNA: TGCAGCGTTGAAGTGAGGTCGGGGTGTCAGCCCCAGCATTTT.

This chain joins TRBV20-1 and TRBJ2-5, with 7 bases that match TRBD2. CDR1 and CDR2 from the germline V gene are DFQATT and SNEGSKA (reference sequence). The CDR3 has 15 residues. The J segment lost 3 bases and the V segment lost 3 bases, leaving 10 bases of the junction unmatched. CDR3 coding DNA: TGCAGTGCTAGGGGTGCCGGGGGGTCGGAAGAGACCCAGTACTTC. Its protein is CSARGAGGSEETQYF.

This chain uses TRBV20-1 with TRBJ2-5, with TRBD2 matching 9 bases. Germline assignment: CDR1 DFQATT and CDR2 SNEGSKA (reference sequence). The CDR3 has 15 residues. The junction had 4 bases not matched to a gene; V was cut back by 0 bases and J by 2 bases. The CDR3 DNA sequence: TGCAGTGCTAGAGATCGGCGGGAGGGACAAGAGACCCAGTACTTC. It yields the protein CSARDRREGQETQYF.

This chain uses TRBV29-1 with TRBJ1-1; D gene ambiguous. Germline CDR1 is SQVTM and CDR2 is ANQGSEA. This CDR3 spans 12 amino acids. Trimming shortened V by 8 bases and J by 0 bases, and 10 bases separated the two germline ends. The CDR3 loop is CSIRHLNTEAFF. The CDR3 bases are TGCAGCATACGACACCTGAACACTGAAGCTTTCTTT.

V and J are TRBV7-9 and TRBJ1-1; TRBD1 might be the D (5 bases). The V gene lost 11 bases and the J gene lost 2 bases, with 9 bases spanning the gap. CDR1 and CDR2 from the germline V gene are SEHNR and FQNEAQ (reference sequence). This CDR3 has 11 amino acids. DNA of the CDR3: TGTGCCGGGGCCGTTAACACTGAAGCTTTCTTT. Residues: CAGAVNTEAFF.

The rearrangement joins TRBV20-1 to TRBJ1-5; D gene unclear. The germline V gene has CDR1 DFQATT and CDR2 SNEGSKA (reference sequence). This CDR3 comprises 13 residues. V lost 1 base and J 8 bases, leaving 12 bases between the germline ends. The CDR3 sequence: CSARAGGFEPQHF. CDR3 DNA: TGCAGTGCTAGAGCAGGCGGGTTTGAGCCCCAGCATTTT.

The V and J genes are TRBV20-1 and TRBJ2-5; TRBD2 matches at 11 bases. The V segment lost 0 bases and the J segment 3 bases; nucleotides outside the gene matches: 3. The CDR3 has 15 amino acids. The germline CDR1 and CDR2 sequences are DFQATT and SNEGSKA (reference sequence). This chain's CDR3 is CSARDLAGGEETQYF. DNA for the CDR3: TGCAGTGCTAGAGATCTAGCGGGAGGAGAAGAGACCCAGTACTTC.

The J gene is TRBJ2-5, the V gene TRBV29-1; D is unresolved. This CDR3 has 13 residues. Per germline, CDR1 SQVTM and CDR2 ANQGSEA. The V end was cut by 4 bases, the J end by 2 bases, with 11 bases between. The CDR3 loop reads CSVGQILQETQYF. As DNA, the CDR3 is TGCAGCGTTGGTCAGATACTGCAAGAGACCCAGTACTTC.

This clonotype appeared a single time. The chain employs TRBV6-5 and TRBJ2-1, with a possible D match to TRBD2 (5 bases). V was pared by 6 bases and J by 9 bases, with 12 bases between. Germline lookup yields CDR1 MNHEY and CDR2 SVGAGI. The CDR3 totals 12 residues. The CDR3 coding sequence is TGTGCCAGCAGATCACTAGTTCCTGAGCAGTTCTTC. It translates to CASRSLVPEQFF.

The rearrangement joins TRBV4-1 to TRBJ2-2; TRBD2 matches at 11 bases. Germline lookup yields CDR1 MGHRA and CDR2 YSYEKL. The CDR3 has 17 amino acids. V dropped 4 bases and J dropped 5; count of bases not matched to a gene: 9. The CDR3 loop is CASSRGLAGGSTGELFF. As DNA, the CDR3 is TGCGCCAGCAGCCGAGGATTAGCGGGAGGGAGTACCGGGGAGCTGTTTTTT.

The CDR3 protein is CASSPRPGSGYEQYF. The CDR3 DNA follows: TGTGCCAGCAGTCCCAGACCCGGGTCCGGCTACGAGCAGTACTTC. The chain employs TRBV27 and TRBJ2-7; no reliable D call. The CDR3 has 15 amino acids. Trimming stripped 5 bases from V and 3 bases from J, with 17 bases between. Per the germline V gene, CDR1 is MNHEY and CDR2 is SMNVEV (reference sequence).

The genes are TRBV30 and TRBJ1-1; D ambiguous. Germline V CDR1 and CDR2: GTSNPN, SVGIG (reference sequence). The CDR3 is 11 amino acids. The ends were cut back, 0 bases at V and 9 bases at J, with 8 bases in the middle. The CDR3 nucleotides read TGTGCCTGGAGTGTAAACCGCAAAGCTTTCTTT. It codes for CAWSVNRKAFF.